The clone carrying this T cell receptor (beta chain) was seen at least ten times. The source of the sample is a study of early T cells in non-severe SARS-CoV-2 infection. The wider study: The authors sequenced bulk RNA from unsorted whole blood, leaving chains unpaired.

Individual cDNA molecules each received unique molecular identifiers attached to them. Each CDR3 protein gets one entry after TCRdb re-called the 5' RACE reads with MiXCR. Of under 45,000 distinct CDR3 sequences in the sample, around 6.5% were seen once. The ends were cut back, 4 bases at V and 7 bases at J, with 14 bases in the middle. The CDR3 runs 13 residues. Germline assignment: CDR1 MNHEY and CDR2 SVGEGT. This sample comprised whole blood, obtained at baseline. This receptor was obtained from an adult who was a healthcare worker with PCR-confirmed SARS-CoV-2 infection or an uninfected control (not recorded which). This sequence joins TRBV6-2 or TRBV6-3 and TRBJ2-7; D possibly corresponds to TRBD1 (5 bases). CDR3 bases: TGTGCCAGCAGTTCTACAGGAGTACGAGAGCAGTACTTC. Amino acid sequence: CASSSTGVREQYF.